Listed below are T cell receptor beta chains from one sample, sequenced in a study of vaccination and CD4 T cells after COVID-19. MiXCR, run by TCRdb on the PCR reads, gives a single entry per CDR3 protein. The repertoire holds under 15,000 distinct CDR3 sequences, with around three fifths as singletons. No antigen is known for these receptors. The specimen was CD4+ T cells from blood, cultured in vitro. All receptors come from a human donor who had recovered from COVID-19. The CDR3 runs from the conserved cysteine through the conserved F or W. The D gene is left open where the match is weak. Size is omitted from some rows. Given values are once, few, many or a class for expanded clones.

len,d_gene,abundance,j_gene,v_gene,CDR3aa,CDR3nt
10,NA,NA,TRBJ1-2,TRBV29-1,CSSFEGVYTF,TGCAGCTCATTTGAGGGGGTATACACCTTC
16,TRBD2,NA,TRBJ2-3,TRBV6-1,CASSRPLAGSTDTQYF,TGTGCCAGCAGTCGACCTCTAGCGGGCAGCACAGATACGCAGTATTTT
14,NA,NA,TRBJ1-6,TRBV7-9,CASSLVRGESPLHF,TGTGCCAGCAGCTTAGTGAGGGGGGAGTCACCCCTCCACTTT
13,TRBD2,once,TRBJ2-7,TRBV27,CASRTSGTGEQYF,TGTGCCAGTAGGACTAGCGGGACTGGCGAGCAGTACTTC
15,TRBD2,NA,TRBJ2-3,TRBV20-1,CSSPSGRAFTDTQYF,TGCTCCAGTCCCAGCGGGAGAGCCTTCACAGATACGCAGTATTTT
17,NA,NA,TRBJ1-5,TRBV15,CATSRKNGRISNQPQHF,TGTGCCACCAGCCGAAAAAATGGGAGAATTAGCAATCAGCCCCAGCATTTT
14,TRBD2,NA,TRBJ2-7,TRBV20-1,CSAPTSGGIYEQYF,TGCAGTGCGCCCACTAGCGGGGGTATCTACGAGCAGTACTTC
14,NA,NA,TRBJ2-3,TRBV10-3,CAIRQGSSTDTQYF,TGTGCCATCCGGCAGGGGAGTAGCACAGATACGCAGTATTTT
12,NA,NA,TRBJ2-5,TRBV2,CASSLEQETQYF,TGTGCCAGCAGTCTGGAACAAGAGACCCAGTACTTC
13,NA,NA,TRBJ1-5,TRBV30,CAWNDNSNQPQHF,TGTGCCTGGAACGACAATAGCAATCAGCCCCAGCATTTT
15,TRBD2,NA,TRBJ2-3,TRBV7-3,CASSLTGGPTDTQYF,TGTGCCAGCAGCTTAACGGGAGGGCCCACAGATACGCAGTATTTT
16,NA,few,TRBJ2-2,TRBV30,CAWSEARDFRTGELFF,TGTGCCTGGAGTGAGGCTAGGGACTTTCGCACCGGGGAGCTGTTTTTT